Sequencing of this TCR beta chain was carried out in a study of response to subunit inactivated influenza vaccine. As to this clonotype: What it binds is unknown.

Study conclusions and caveats: Each seasonal influenza vaccination, the authors suggested, recruits few new T cells.

TCRdb redid the calling of the RT-PCR reads with MiXCR, one entry per CDR3 protein. The table includes some 500,000 distinct CDR3 sequences, 15% to 20% detected once. The ends were cut back, 0 bases at V and 2 bases at J, with 14 bases in the middle. Germline-derived CDR1 and CDR2 are SGDLS and YYNGEE. This CDR3 is built from 16 residues. Sequencing was performed on CD4+ T cells sorted from PBMCs, taken 23 months after vaccination. This chain joins TRBV9 and TRBJ2-5; D is unclear. This receptor was identified in a man in his fifties or sixties who received an inactivated influenza vaccine. DNA for the CDR3: TGTGCCAGCAGCGTAGGCGTTCTTGGCGGTCAAGAGACCCAGTACTTC. Protein: CASSVGVLGGQETQYF.